This TCR beta chain was profiled in a study of shared clonotypes between healthy human individuals. Study-level results: Relative to their counterparts shared across all four donors, non-shared clonotypes exhibited diminished generation probabilities.

This CDR3 comprises 16 residues. Trimming removed 5 bases at V and 0 bases at J, with 17 bases between. CDR1 and CDR2 (germline): SGHAT, FQNNGV. The assay was immunoSEQ multiplex PCR, and TCRdb's table has in-frame clones only and misses some. Of about 600,000 clones in the sample, around 97% are singletons; the top ten hold less than 0.065%. This clone was picked up one time. Antigen specificity is unknown. V is TRBV11-2 and J is TRBJ2-7; D unresolved. The origin of this receptor is a woman aged 25 to 45 in good health. The sequencing sample was made of naive CD4+ T cells sorted from blood. Subset specified: CD45RA+ positively selected. The CDR3 region has the DNA TGTGCCAGCAGCCAAACGTTCGACATCAGCTCCTACGAGCAGTACTTC. It translates to CASSQTFDISSYEQYF.